The 27 T cell receptor beta chains reported below all come from one sample, sequenced in a study of T-cell reconstitution after alpha-beta-depleted transplantation in children (dated by TCRdb to the mid-2010s). Read against the paper, the sample's treatment or condition label means: allogeneic hematopoietic cell transplantation with graft depleted of TCRalphabeta T cells and CD19 B cells. Library preparation used PCR. Sequenced on an Illumina HiSeq 2500. TCR libraries were prepared with molecular barcoding, using unique molecular identifiers to normalize TCRbeta repertoire quantification. TCRdb handled the public reads itself, with Q25 trimming in fastp and clone calling in MiXCR, and kept productive beta chains. Rows merge per CDR3 protein into single entries with the most common DNA and genes. Recorded for this sample are approximately 520,000 distinct CDR3 sequences; approximately 10% of them occurred a single time. The ten biggest clones cover about 14% of the sample.

This specimen was PBMCs, mostly from graft donor cells, taken 180 days after TCRalphabeta/CD19-depleted stem cell transplant. The receptors were gathered from a female patient aged 2 to 10 who had a stem cell transplant for aplastic anemia, so the T cells may come from the graft donor.

This clonotype was observed at least ten times. The genes are TRBV14 and TRBJ2-6; D perhaps matches TRBD2 (6 bases). Trimming stripped 6 bases from V and 4 bases from J, with 13 bases between. The length of the CDR3 is 15 residues. CDR1 and CDR2 from the germline V gene are SGHDN and FVKESK. The CDR3 protein is CASRFRDSGANVLTF. The CDR3 coding sequence is TGTGCCAGCAGGTTTAGGGACTCCGGGGCCAACGTCCTGACTTTC.

This clonotype was counted a few times. The chain combines TRBV29-1 with TRBJ2-1; D call uncertain. In germline, CDR1 is SQVTM, CDR2 ANQGSEA. The CDR3 runs to 15 residues. Trimming shortened V by 1 base and J by 3 bases, and 13 bases separated the two germline ends. The CDR3, as DNA: TGCAGCGTTGAAGGTGCTAGATCAGGCTACAATGAGCAGTTCTTC. Encoded protein: CSVEGARSGYNEQFF.

This clonotype has only a few counts. The chain joins TRBV27 to TRBJ2-7; 7 bases match TRBD2. The ends lost 6 bases at V and 6 bases at J; junction bases unmatched: 2. Germline CDR1 MNHEY, CDR2 SMNVEV (reference sequence). CDR3 size: 11 residues. CDR3 loop: CASRREGEQYF. For the CDR3, the DNA is TGTGCCAGCAGGAGGGAGGGCGAGCAGTACTTC.

The J gene is TRBJ1-5, the V gene TRBV20-1, with 9 positions matching TRBD1. Per germline, CDR1 DFQATT and CDR2 SNEGSKA (reference sequence). The CDR3 sequence is 16 residues long. With 0 bases clipped from V and 2 bases from J, the junction kept 5 bases outside the gene matches. The CDR3 is CSARDARTGGNQPQHF. CDR3 coding DNA: TGCAGTGCTAGAGACGCCAGGACAGGGGGCAATCAGCCCCAGCATTTT.

This clonotype was seen more than once but under ten times. The CDR3 sequence is CASSQGIYLTHEQYF. The CDR3, as DNA: TGCGCCAGCAGCCAAGGGATCTACTTAACACACGAGCAGTACTTC. This chain links TRBV4-3 with TRBJ2-7; D not certain. This CDR3 has 15 amino acids. Germline CDR1 and CDR2: LGHNA and YSLEER. Trimming stripped 1 base from V and 5 bases from J, with 15 bases between.

This clonotype was seen at least ten times. The rearrangement joins TRBV21-1 to TRBJ2-2; TRBD1, the table's D call, lacks a check against the DNA. TRBV21-1 corresponds to a pseudogene. This CDR3 spans 16 amino acids. CDR3 in amino acids: CASSKAGRGRAGELFF. The CDR3 nucleotides are TGTGCCAGCAGCAAAGCAGGCAGGGGAAGGGCCGGGGAGCTGTTTTTT.

This clonotype turned up a few times. V gene TRBV15 combines with J gene TRBJ2-7; no reliable D call. The V and J ends lost 0 bases and 5 bases respectively, with 11 bases between them. Germline V gene lookup returns CDR1 LNHNV and CDR2 YYDKDF (reference sequence). The CDR3 is made up of 14 amino acids. The CDR3 loop is CATSRDRASHEQYV. The CDR3 DNA is TGTGCCACCAGCAGAGATCGGGCATCCCACGAGCAGTACGTC.

As for this clonotype: A much larger clonotype is one base distant, so this may be a read error. The chain is built from TRBV28 and TRBJ2-7; D ambiguous. Trimming stripped 5 bases from V and 0 bases from J, with 8 bases between. The CDR3 is 13 amino acids. The germline CDR1 and CDR2 sequences are MDHEN and SYDVKM. CDR3 nucleotide sequence: TGTGCCAGCAGTATAGGCAGCTCCTACGAGCAGTACTTC. Translating gives CASSIGSSYEQYF.

A note on this clonotype: Germline is not matched at one junction end, which may reflect a read error. The chain links TRBV27 to TRBJ2-1, with D possibly matching TRBD1 (6 bases). The CDR3 is 13 residues long. The V gene's germline CDR1 is MNHEY and CDR2 SMNVEV (reference sequence). As DNA, the CDR3 is TGTGCCAGAAGTTTACCAGGGGTCTCCGAGCAGTTCTTC. Amino acid sequence: CARSLPGVSEQFF.

The sample holds many counts of this clonotype. The chain has TRBV10-3 and TRBJ2-5; TRBD2 matches 7 bases. Germline-derived CDR1 and CDR2 are ENHRY and SYGVKD. The CDR3 has 15 amino acids. V dropped 2 bases and J dropped 5; count of bases not matched to a gene: 8. This CDR3 reads CAISEEAPGRETQYF. The CDR3 nucleotides read TGTGCCATCAGTGAGGAGGCGCCCGGGAGGGAGACCCAGTACTTC.

The chain couples TRBV7-7 to TRBJ2-1; D gene unclear. The CDR3 is made up of 15 amino acids. Germline V gene data show CDR1 as SSHAT and CDR2 as FNYEAQ (reference sequence). V was pared by 5 bases and J by 1 base, with 12 bases between. The CDR3, as DNA: TGTGCCAGCAGCCTCATGGTGGAGTCCTACAATGAGCAGTTCTTC. The encoded protein is CASSLMVESYNEQFF.

This clonotype has a handful of counts. The chain has TRBV20-1 and TRBJ2-7; 9 positions match TRBD1. The V and J ends lost 5 bases and 2 bases, in that order; junction bases with no gene match: 10. Germline V lookup: CDR1 DFQATT, CDR2 SNEGSKA (reference sequence). The CDR3 is made up of 15 amino acids. CDR3: CSAPRTGDDAYEQYF. The CDR3 DNA sequence: TGCAGTGCTCCTCGGACAGGGGACGATGCCTACGAGCAGTACTTC.

This clonotype occurred a few times. The rearrangement links TRBV5-1 to TRBJ1-4; D not certain. CDR3 length: 14 residues. V lost 2 bases and J 6 bases, leaving 11 bases between the germline ends. Germline V lookup: CDR1 SGHRS, CDR2 YFSETQ. The CDR3 protein is CASSFGEDHEKLFF. CDR3 bases: TGCGCCAGCAGCTTTGGGGAGGATCATGAAAAACTGTTTTTT.

CDR3: CASSARSGTAAQETQYF. In DNA form, the CDR3 reads TGTGCCAGCAGCGCAAGATCCGGGACCGCGGCCCAAGAGACCCAGTACTTC. The chain uses TRBV7-2 and TRBJ2-5; D assignment may be TRBD1 or TRBD2 (5 bases each). The V and J ends lost 5 bases and 1 base respectively, with 20 bases between them. The CDR3 consists of 17 residues. CDR1 is SGHTA and CDR2 is FQGNSA in the germline V gene.

This rearrangement joins TRBV18 to TRBJ2-3, with 9 bases that match TRBD2. Germline V CDR1 and CDR2: KGHSH, LQKENI. J lost 1 base, V lost 3 bases, and 5 bases had no gene match. The CDR3 spans 16 residues. This CDR3 reads CASSPGGRAGTDTQYF. CDR3 nucleotide sequence: TGTGCCAGCTCACCCGGCGGGAGGGCGGGCACAGATACGCAGTATTTT.

The table lists this clonotype with a few counts. The chain couples TRBV7-9 to TRBJ2-3; no definite D call. The CDR3 consists of 13 residues. From germline, CDR1 is SEHNR and CDR2 FQNEAQ (reference sequence). Deletions cut 5 bases from V and 1 base from J, with 7 bases between. The CDR3 DNA is TGTGCCAGCAGCACGAAGGGCACAGATACGCAGTATTTT. It encodes CASSTKGTDTQYF. The full variable domain, in which reference TRBV7-9 and TRBJ2-3 provide the parts outside the CDR3, is DTGVSQNPRHKITKRGQNVTFRCDPISEHNRLYWYRQTLGQGPEFLTYFQNEAQLEKSRLLSDRFSAERPKGSFSTLEIQRTEQGDSAMYLCASSTKGTDTQYFGPGTRLTVL.

Only a few counts were recorded for this clonotype. This rearrangement joins TRBV11-3 to TRBJ2-7, with D tentatively TRBD1 (6 bases). Germline CDR1 and CDR2: SGHNT and YENEEA. There are 15 residues in the CDR3. Deletions cut 1 base from V and 7 bases from J, with 17 bases between. CDR3 loop: CASSLGQAAFGEQYV. The DNA of the CDR3 is TGTGCCAGCAGCTTAGGACAGGCGGCGTTTGGGGAGCAGTACGTC.

In this sample, this clonotype turned up a few times. The chain is built from TRBV25-1 and TRBJ1-3; D gene unclear. Germline V gene lookup returns CDR1 MGHDK and CDR2 SYGVNS. The CDR3 extends over 14 amino acids. The V end lost 1 base, the J end lost 5 bases, and 9 bases lay between the germline ends. CDR3 protein: CASSEWEGRNTIYF. DNA of the CDR3: TGTGCCAGCAGTGAATGGGAGGGAAGAAACACCATATATTTT.

The chain uses TRBV12-3 or TRBV12-4 and TRBJ1-5; 8 bases map to TRBD1. CDR3 size: 17 residues. The junction had 4 bases not matched to a gene; V was cut back by 0 bases and J by 0 bases. The CDR3 spells CASSLALGQVSNQPQHF. Written as DNA, the CDR3 is TGTGCCAGCAGTTTAGCTCTGGGACAGGTTAGCAATCAGCCCCAGCATTTT.

This clonotype occurred a few times. This chain uses TRBV24-1 with TRBJ2-2; D unresolved. The CDR3 is made up of 12 amino acids. Germline CDR1 KGHDR, CDR2 SFDVKD. V was trimmed by 9 bases and J by 6 bases, leaving 10 bases between them. CDR3 sequence: CATRPAAGELFF. CDR3 nucleotide sequence: TGTGCCACCCGTCCCGCGGCCGGGGAGCTGTTTTTT.

This clonotype occurred a few times. V usage is TRBV28 and J usage is TRBJ1-1; 8 bases map to TRBD1. V trimming: 8 bases; J trimming: 5 bases; junction bases outside the gene matches: 10. CDR1 is MDHEN, CDR2 SYDVKM, per germline. This CDR3 region has 14 residues. The CDR3 sequence: CASGVTGGRTEAFF. The CDR3 bases are TGTGCCAGCGGAGTCACAGGGGGGAGGACTGAAGCTTTCTTT.

CDR3 in DNA: TGTGCCAGCAGCTTGGTCGGTAACAGCAATCAGCCCCAGCATTTT. Amino acids: CASSLVGNSNQPQHF. The gene calls are TRBV5-5 and TRBJ1-5; the D is unclear. This CDR3 contains 15 residues. The V gene lost 0 bases and the J gene lost 1 base, with 8 bases spanning the gap. Germline V gives CDR1 SGHKS, CDR2 YYEKEE (reference sequence).

This clonotype occurred a few times. V and J are TRBV20-1 and TRBJ2-7, with D hard to call. Germline-derived CDR1 and CDR2 are DFQATT and SNEGSKA (reference sequence). The germline V and J ends were trimmed by 1 base and 2 bases, with 9 bases remaining between them. The CDR3 totals 13 residues. The CDR3 is CSARGSGTYEQYV. CDR3 nucleotides: TGCAGTGCTAGAGGGTCTGGAACCTACGAGCAGTACGTC.

The chain links TRBV12-3 or TRBV12-4 to TRBJ1-6; 8 bases map to TRBD1. CDR3 length: 15 amino acids. The junction had 8 bases not matched to a gene; V was cut back by 4 bases and J by 9 bases. CDR3 DNA sequence: TGTGCCAGCAGTTCGGGGGCAGGGGGCGGTTCACCCCTCCACTTT. It translates to CASSSGAGGGSPLHF.

The V call is TRBV12-3 or TRBV12-4, the J call TRBJ2-1; 8 nucleotides align to TRBD2. V shed 3 bases and J 9 bases; nucleotides not matched to a gene: 10. This CDR3 spans 15 amino acids. The CDR3 sequence is CASSFQREPPGEQFF. The CDR3 DNA reads as TGTGCCAGCAGTTTTCAGCGGGAGCCCCCTGGTGAGCAGTTCTTC.

The chain has TRBV20-1 and TRBJ2-7; 10 bases are shared with TRBD2. Germline CDR1 and CDR2: DFQATT and SNEGSKA (reference sequence). Losses at the gene ends were 1 base for V and 4 bases for J; bases not matched to a gene: 10. The CDR3 is 16 residues long. As DNA, the CDR3 is TGCAGTGCTAGAGTCCCCCTAGCGGGAGCAGTTTACGAGCAGTACTTC. This codes for CSARVPLAGAVYEQYF.

This chain links TRBV2 with TRBJ2-6; 12 bases map to TRBD2. CDR3 size: 23 residues. V lost 4 bases, J lost 0 bases, and 19 bases stayed unmatched. CDR1 is SNHLY, CDR2 FYNNEI, per germline. The CDR3 DNA reads as TGTGCCAGCAGTGCGATCGGGACAGGGCTGACTAGCGGGAGTCCCTCTGGGGCCAACGTCCTGACTTTC. It encodes CASSAIGTGLTSGSPSGANVLTF.